A single sample is the source of the 12 T cell receptor beta chains below, sequenced in a study of blood T cell repertoires in COVID-19. Repertoires were generated with immunoSEQ multiplex PCR, while TCRdb's copy carries only in-frame clones and drops some. Seen here are about 160,000 clones, over 60% observed once, and the top ten hold approximately 8%. What was sequenced was peripheral blood. These receptors were taken from a man aged 55 to 69 with acute or convalescent COVID-19.

The count of this clone is one. This sequence joins TRBV6-5 and TRBJ2-3; TRBD2 matches at 8 bases. Germline assignment: CDR1 MNHEY and CDR2 SVGAGI. V trimming: 4 bases; J trimming: 1 base; junction bases outside the gene matches: 7. The CDR3 runs to 16 residues. The CDR3 DNA reads TGTGCCAGCAGTTTCAGCGGGGGCGGCGGCACAGATACGCAGTATTTT. Amino acid sequence: CASSFSGGGGTDTQYF.

The chain couples TRBV9 to TRBJ1-1, with TRBD1 matching 9 bases. V was clipped by 7 bases and J by 1 base; unmatched bases: 14. This CDR3 is built from 17 residues. Germline V CDR1 and CDR2: SGDLS, YYNGEE. The CDR3, as DNA: TGTGCCAGCCGAAGACACTTACAGGGGGCCGGGAACACTGAAGCTTTCTTT. It is translated as CASRRHLQGAGNTEAFF.

The V call is TRBV23-1, the J call TRBJ2-2; D might be TRBD1 (5 bases). TRBV23-1 is filed as an ORF, its function uncertain. The CDR3 loop spans 18 amino acids. V was pared by 4 bases and J by 1 base, with 19 bases between. The CDR3 bases are TGCGCCAGCAGTCCCAGTGAAGGGGTCCTTTTGAACACCGGGGAGCTGTTTTTT. Protein: CASSPSEGVLLNTGELFF.

Details on this clone: Additional DNA sequences in this sample encode the identical CDR3. This chain links TRBV5-1 with TRBJ1-1; D not certain. CDR1 is SGHRS, CDR2 YFSETQ, per germline. V was trimmed by 0 bases and J by 1 base, leaving 7 bases between them. This CDR3 contains 14 residues. CDR3 nucleotide sequence: TGCGCCAGCAGCTTGGCAGGCAGGAACACTGAAGCTTTCTTT. It yields the protein CASSLAGRNTEAFF.

V is TRBV7-3 and J is TRBJ1-1; D remains ambiguous. V was pared by 6 bases and J by 5 bases, with 19 bases between. This CDR3 region has 15 residues. Germline CDR1 is SGHTA and CDR2 is FQGTGA. The CDR3 nucleotides are TGTGCCAGCAGTCTAATAAGAGGGAAGGAAACTGAAGCTTTCTTT. Its protein product is CASSLIRGKETEAFF.

The V gene is TRBV19, the J gene TRBJ1-3; D not resolved. Between the trimmed V and J ends, which lost 10 bases and 9 bases, there was a span of 13 bases. The CDR3 is made up of 11 amino acids. CDR1 and CDR2 (germline): LNHDA, SQIVND (reference sequence). CDR3 nucleotides: TGTGCCACCCGGGGTAGGGCCACCATATATTTT. It encodes CATRGRATIYF. Full variable domain (outside the CDR3, taken from reference TRBV19 and TRBJ1-3): DGGITQSPKYLFRKEGQNVTLSCEQNLNHDAMYWYRQDPGQGLRLIYYSQIVNDFQKGDIAEGYSVSREKKESFPLTVTSAQKNPTAFYLCATRGRATIYFGEGSWLTVV.

In its sample, this clone was seen once. V usage is TRBV27 and J usage is TRBJ1-2; 9 nucleotides line up with TRBD1. The germline CDR1 and CDR2 sequences are MNHEY and SMNVEV (reference sequence). The ends lost 0 bases at V and 4 bases at J; junction bases unmatched: 3. The CDR3 spans 15 residues. CDR3 in amino acids: CASSLSTGGGYGYTF. In DNA, the CDR3 is TGTGCCAGCAGTTTATCTACAGGGGGCGGCTATGGCTACACCTTC.

The chain couples TRBV4-3 to TRBJ1-4; 10 bases match TRBD1. The CDR3 extends over 16 amino acids. The V and J ends lost 0 bases and 8 bases, in that order; junction bases with no gene match: 6. Germline V lookup: CDR1 LGHNA, CDR2 YSLEER. CDR3 nucleotides: TGCGCCAGCAGCCAAGATGACAGGGGGCATGAGGAAAAACTGTTTTTT. It codes for CASSQDDRGHEEKLFF.

The chain is built from TRBV6-5 and TRBJ1-2; D uncertain. Trimming took off 0 bases at V and 2 bases at J, with 10 bases between the two ends. This CDR3 contains 15 residues. Germline V CDR1 and CDR2: MNHEY, SVGAGI. Here the CDR3 reads CASSYSRGRNYGYTF. The CDR3 bases are TGTGCCAGCAGTTACTCGAGAGGGCGGAACTATGGCTACACCTTC.

There are a few counts of this clone. The chain recombines TRBV5-1 with TRBJ1-1; D is unresolved. Trimming pared 0 bases from V and 0 bases from J, leaving 9 bases between. Germline CDR1 is SGHRS and CDR2 is YFSETQ. The CDR3 totals 15 residues. CDR3: CASSLEGLLNTEAFF. Written as DNA, the CDR3 is TGCGCCAGCAGCTTGGAAGGACTCTTGAACACTGAAGCTTTCTTT. Full variable domain (outside the CDR3, taken from reference TRBV5-1 and TRBJ1-1): KAGVTQTPRYLIKTRGQQVTLSCSPISGHRSVSWYQQTPGQGLQFLFEYFSETQRNKGNFPGRFSGRQFSNSRSEMNVSTLELGDSALYLCASSLEGLLNTEAFFGQGTRLTVV.

The chain uses TRBV5-1 and TRBJ1-4; D is possibly TRBD1 (6 bases). The CDR3 has 15 residues. The germline V and J ends were trimmed by 10 bases and 5 bases, with 21 bases remaining between them. Looked up from germline, CDR1 is SGHRS and CDR2 is YFSETQ. The CDR3 DNA is TGCGCCTCAGGTCGGGGGGACACTGGAAATGAAAAACTGTTTTTT. Translation gives CASGRGDTGNEKLFF.

The chain couples TRBV6-5 to TRBJ1-3; tentative D call: TRBD1 (5 bases). Germline CDR1 and CDR2: MNHEY and SVGAGI. The CDR3 extends over 16 amino acids. Trimming removed 0 bases at V and 0 bases at J, with 9 bases between. The DNA for the CDR3 is TGTGCCAGCAGTTACTCAACAGGAACCTCTGGAAACACCATATATTTT. It codes for CASSYSTGTSGNTIYF.